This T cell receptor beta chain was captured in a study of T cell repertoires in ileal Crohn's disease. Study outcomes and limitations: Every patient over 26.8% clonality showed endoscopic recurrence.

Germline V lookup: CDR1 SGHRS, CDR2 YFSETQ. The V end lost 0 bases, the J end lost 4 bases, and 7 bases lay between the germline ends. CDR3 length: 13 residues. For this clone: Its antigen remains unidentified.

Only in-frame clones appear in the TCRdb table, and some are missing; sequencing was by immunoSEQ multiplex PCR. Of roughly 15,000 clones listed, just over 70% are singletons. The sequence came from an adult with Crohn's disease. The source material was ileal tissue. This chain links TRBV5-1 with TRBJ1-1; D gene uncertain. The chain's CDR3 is CASSLGRVTEAFF. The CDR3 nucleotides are TGCGCCAGCAGCTTGGGACGGGTCACTGAAGCTTTCTTT.